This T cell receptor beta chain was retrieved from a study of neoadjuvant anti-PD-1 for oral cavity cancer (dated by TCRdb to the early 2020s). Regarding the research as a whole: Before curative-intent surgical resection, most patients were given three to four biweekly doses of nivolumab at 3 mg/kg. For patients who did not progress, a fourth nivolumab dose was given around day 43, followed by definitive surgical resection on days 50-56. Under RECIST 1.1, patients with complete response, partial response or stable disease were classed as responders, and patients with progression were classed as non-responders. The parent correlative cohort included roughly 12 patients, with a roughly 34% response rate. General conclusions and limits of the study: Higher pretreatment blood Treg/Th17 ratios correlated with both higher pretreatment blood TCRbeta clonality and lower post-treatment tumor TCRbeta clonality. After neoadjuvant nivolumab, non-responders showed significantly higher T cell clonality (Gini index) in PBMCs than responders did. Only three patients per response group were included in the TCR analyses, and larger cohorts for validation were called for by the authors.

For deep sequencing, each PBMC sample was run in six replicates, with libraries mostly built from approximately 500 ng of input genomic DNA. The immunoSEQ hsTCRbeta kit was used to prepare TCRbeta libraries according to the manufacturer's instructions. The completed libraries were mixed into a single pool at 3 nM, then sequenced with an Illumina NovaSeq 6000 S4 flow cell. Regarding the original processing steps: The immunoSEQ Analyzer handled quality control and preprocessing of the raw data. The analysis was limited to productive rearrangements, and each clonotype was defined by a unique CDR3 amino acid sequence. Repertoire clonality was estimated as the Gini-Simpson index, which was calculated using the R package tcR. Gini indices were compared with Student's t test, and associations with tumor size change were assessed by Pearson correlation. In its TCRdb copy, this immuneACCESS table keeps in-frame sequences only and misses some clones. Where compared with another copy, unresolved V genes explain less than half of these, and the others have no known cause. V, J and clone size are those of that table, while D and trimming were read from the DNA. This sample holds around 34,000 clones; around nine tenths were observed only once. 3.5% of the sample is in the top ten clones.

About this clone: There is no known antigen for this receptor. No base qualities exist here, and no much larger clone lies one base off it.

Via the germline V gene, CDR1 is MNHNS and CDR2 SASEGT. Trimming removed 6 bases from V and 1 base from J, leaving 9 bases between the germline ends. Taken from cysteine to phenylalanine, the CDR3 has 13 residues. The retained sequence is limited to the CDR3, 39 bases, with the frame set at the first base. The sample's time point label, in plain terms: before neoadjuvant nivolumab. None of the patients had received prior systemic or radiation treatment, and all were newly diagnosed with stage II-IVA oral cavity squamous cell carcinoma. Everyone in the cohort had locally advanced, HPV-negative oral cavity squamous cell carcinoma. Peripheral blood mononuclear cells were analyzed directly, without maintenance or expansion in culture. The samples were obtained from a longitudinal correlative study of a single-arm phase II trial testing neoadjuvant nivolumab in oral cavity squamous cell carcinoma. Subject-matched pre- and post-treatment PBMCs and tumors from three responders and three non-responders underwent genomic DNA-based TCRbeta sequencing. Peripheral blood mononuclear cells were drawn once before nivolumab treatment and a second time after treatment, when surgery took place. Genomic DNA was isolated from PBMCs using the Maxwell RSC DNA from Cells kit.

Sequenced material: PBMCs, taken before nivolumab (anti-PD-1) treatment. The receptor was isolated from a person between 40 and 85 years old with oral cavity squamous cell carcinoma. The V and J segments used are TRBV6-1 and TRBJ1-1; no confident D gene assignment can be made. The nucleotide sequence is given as TGTGCCAGCAGGGAGTTTGGGAACACTGAAGCTTTCTTT. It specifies CASREFGNTEAFF.